This TCR beta chain is drawn from a study of pediatric ulcerative colitis. Rectal tissue came from one to two pinch biopsies taken at colonoscopy. Sequencing used immunoSEQ multiplex PCR; TCRdb keeps in-frame clones, though not all of them. In the table there are tens of thousands of clones, about 71% of which are singletons. CDR3 length: 15 residues. Germline CDR1 SNHLY, CDR2 FYNNEI. After removal of 3 bases from V and 0 bases from J, the junction contained 2 bases not matched to a gene. This sequence was found in a boy aged 10-17 years with severe ulcerative colitis. The sample taken for sequencing was gut tissue. The chain employs TRBV2 and TRBJ2-1; 7 bases map to TRBD2. The CDR3 reads CASSDQRGSYNEQFF. CDR3 DNA: TGTGCCAGCAGTGACCAGCGGGGCTCCTACAATGAGCAGTTCTTC. The whole variable domain, remainder taken from reference TRBV2 and TRBJ2-1, is EPEVTQTPSHQVTQMGQEVILRCVPISNHLYFYWYRQILGQKVEFLVSFYNNEISEKSEIFDDQFSVERPDGSNFTLKIRSTKLEDSAMYFCASSDQRGSYNEQFFGPGTRLTVL.